Presented here are 11 T cell receptor beta chains from one specimen sequenced in a study of human T cells and chemical hapten exposure. TCRdb re-derived calls from the RACE reads in MiXCR, one entry per CDR3 protein. The sample records 35,000 to 50,000 distinct CDR3 sequences, about 3.7% being singletons. Stated time point: healthy volunteer bleed at 6 weeks. Unfractionated whole blood was the source of the extracted total RNA. The sequencing sample was made of whole blood. Receptor source: a human donor in good health. Some clones in this sample may be carry-over from other donors' samples.

This clonotype was detected many times. The chain joins TRBV20-1 to TRBJ2-5; 13 positions agree with TRBD2. The CDR3 covers 15 residues. Germline loops: CDR1 DFQATT, CDR2 SNEGSKA (reference sequence). The J segment lost 2 bases and the V segment lost 2 bases, leaving 2 bases of the junction unmatched. CDR3 region: CSARPTSGRQETQYF. The CDR3 region has the DNA TGCAGTGCTAGACCGACTAGCGGGAGGCAAGAGACCCAGTACTTC.

There are many counts of this clonotype. The chain joins TRBV27 to TRBJ2-1; D is possibly TRBD1 (6 bases). This CDR3 is built from 13 residues. Trimming cost V 3 bases and J 6 bases, with 9 bases left between them. Germline assignment: CDR1 MNHEY and CDR2 SMNVEV (reference sequence). The CDR3 bases are TGTGCCAGCAGTTTGGGGGCTCTCAATGAGCAGTTCTTC. Translating it yields CASSLGALNEQFF.

This clonotype was recorded many times. This chain joins TRBV5-1 and TRBJ1-1; 12 positions agree with TRBD1. The germline CDR1 and CDR2 sequences are SGHRS and YFSETQ. The V and J ends lost 0 bases and 11 bases, in that order; junction bases with no gene match: 5. The CDR3 has 14 amino acids. The CDR3 region is CASSLGGQGAMAFF. CDR3 DNA: TGCGCCAGCAGCTTGGGGGGACAGGGGGCTATGGCTTTCTTT. Based on the CDR3 plus reference TRBV5-1 and TRBJ1-1, the full variable domain is KAGVTQTPRYLIKTRGQQVTLSCSPISGHRSVSWYQQTPGQGLQFLFEYFSETQRNKGNFPGRFSGRQFSNSRSEMNVSTLELGDSALYLCASSLGGQGAMAFFGQGTRLTVV.

This clonotype was seen ten or more times. V and J are TRBV20-1 and TRBJ2-1; possibly TRBD1 for D (5 bases). V shed 5 bases and J shed 7 bases, with 15 bases lying between them. Germline CDR1 DFQATT, CDR2 SNEGSKA (reference sequence). The length of the CDR3 is 13 residues. CDR3: CSAFEQGRNEQFF. The DNA of the CDR3 is TGCAGTGCTTTTGAGCAGGGTCGGAATGAGCAGTTCTTC.

In its sample, this clonotype was seen many times. V and J are TRBV10-1 and TRBJ2-4; 10 bases map to TRBD2. Germline CDR1 WNHNN, CDR2 SYGVQD (reference sequence). With 6 bases clipped from V and 6 bases from J, the junction kept 20 bases outside the gene matches. This CDR3 contains 19 residues. The CDR3 loop is CASRRYLGTSVTMRNIQYF. The CDR3 nucleotides are TGCGCCAGCAGACGATACCTCGGGACTAGCGTCACGATGAGAAACATTCAGTACTTC.

The chain links TRBV6-6 to TRBJ1-4; the D gene is possibly TRBD1 (5 bases). V was pared by 4 bases and J by 8 bases, with 14 bases between. Germline V gene lookup returns CDR1 MNHNY and CDR2 SVGAGI (reference sequence). This CDR3 has 14 amino acids. CDR3 nucleotide sequence: TGTGCCAGCAGTTTCGGGGGTTGGGGAGAAAAACTGTTTTTT. As protein: CASSFGGWGEKLFF.

This clonotype was seen repeatedly, ten times or more. The chain employs TRBV28 and TRBJ2-1; D possibly uses TRBD1 or TRBD2 (9 bases each). V was trimmed by 7 bases and J by 7 bases, leaving 29 bases between them. Germline V CDR1 and CDR2: MDHEN, SYDVKM. The CDR3 covers 18 residues. The CDR3 protein is CASTPSRDRASGRNEQFF. Here the CDR3 DNA reads TGTGCCAGCACTCCGTCCAGGGACAGGGCAAGCGGGAGGAATGAGCAGTTCTTC.

This clonotype has a handful of counts. This chain connects TRBV19 to TRBJ2-7; a possible D gene is TRBD2 (5 bases). Germline-derived CDR1 and CDR2 are LNHDA and SQIVND (reference sequence). The CDR3 covers 12 residues. Trimming pared 6 bases from V and 6 bases from J, leaving 12 bases between. Here the CDR3 reads CASSKRAGEQYF. For the CDR3, the DNA is TGTGCCAGTAGCAAACGGGCGGGCGAGCAGTACTTC.

This clonotype appeared a few times. The chain links TRBV11-1 to TRBJ2-1, with 15 bases that match TRBD2. The trim removed 4 bases at V and 7 bases at J, leaving 11 bases unmatched. The CDR3 is made up of 18 amino acids. Germline values: CDR1 SGHAT, CDR2 FQDESV (reference sequence). The DNA for the CDR3 is TGTGCCAGCAGCTCGGGACTAGCGGGAGGCGGGGGAAGTAATGAGCAGTTCTTC. Protein: CASSSGLAGGGGSNEQFF.

This clonotype has a count of ten or more. V is TRBV12-3 or TRBV12-4 and J is TRBJ2-7; 8 bases match TRBD1. The junction had 3 bases not matched to a gene; V was cut back by 0 bases and J by 2 bases. There are 15 residues in the CDR3. The CDR3 nucleotides read TGTGCCAGCAGTTTAGCGACAGGGGTTACCTACGAGCAGTACTTC. This translates into CASSLATGVTYEQYF.

This clonotype was recorded many times. V usage is TRBV20-1 and J usage is TRBJ2-1; TRBD2 matches 11 bases. CDR3 length: 14 residues. Germline V CDR1 and CDR2: DFQATT, SNEGSKA (reference sequence). Germline trimming cut 3 bases from V and 8 bases from J; bases unmatched to any gene: 6. The DNA for the CDR3 is TGCAGTGCTAGGAAGAGACTAGCGGGATATGAGCAGTTCTTC. Translation gives CSARKRLAGYEQFF.